This entry describes one T cell receptor beta chain. The specificity of this receptor is unknown. The input lacks base qualities; no much larger clone sits a single base away. The germline V gene specifies SGHVS as CDR1 and FQNEAQ as CDR2. Measured from the cysteine to the phenylalanine, the CDR3 is 14 residues long. The entry retains the CDR3 DNA only, 42 bases that are in frame from base 1. V is shortened by 5 bases, J by 0 bases, and the region joining them spans 11 bases. Using the deep immunoSEQ assay, TCR CDR3 regions were amplified from genomic DNA by multiplex PCR. Extracted genomic DNA from each cell subset was distributed evenly across all wells of several immunoSEQ 96-well plates, and each plate was treated as a replicate. For sorted subsets, about 200 ng genomic DNA, equal to about 30,000 T cell genomes, was loaded into each replicate PCR. Purified libraries were measured with a Qubit 3.0 fluorometer, size-checked on a Bioanalyzer 2100, and measured again with the KAPA Library Quantification kit. Every immunoSEQ 96-well plate was sequenced on a dedicated single-read 150-cycle Illumina NextSeq 550 flow cell. In the authors' own workflow: Because the immunoSEQ output held only junctional sequences and lacked quality scores, the filtering could not match the filtering applied to full-length reads. Sequences were annotated with PyIR, a Python wrapper for IgBLAST v1.9, and V/J genes and CDR3 were assigned using IMGT germline references. Any read was removed if the V/J assignment was weak (E-value above 1e-6), the CDR3 was missing, or the read contained stop codons, out-of-frame junctions, or ambiguous translated residues. A V3J clonotype was defined by an identical inferred V gene, J gene, and CDR3 amino acid sequence. Percentage overlap between repertoires was computed as shared unique clonotypes divided by the size of the smaller repertoire. RTK rarefaction, the Chao1 estimator, and Recon v2.1 estimates of unobserved clonotypes were used to assess repertoire richness. For all TCRbeta clonotypes obtained by the gDNA method from a few donors, generation probabilities were computed with OLGA. TCRdb carries this immuneACCESS record with in-frame sequences only. Its versions omit some clonotypes, under half of them owing to an unresolved V gene in the studies checked, with the rest unexplained. The V and J calls and clone size come from that table; D and trimming were worked out from the DNA. The sample data list about 230,000 clones, and about 65% of these were observed just once. The ten top clones hold 11% of the sample.

The record originates from a study of shared clonotypes between healthy human individuals (TCRdb year 2020). For context, the study as a whole: The cohort comprised a couple of women and three men aged 18 to 49 years. For each donor, CD4 naive and CD4 memory were each given three plates, CD8 naive was given two plates, and CD8 memory was given one plate. The study deeply sequenced blood TCR repertoires of several healthy adults to estimate repertoire size and the extent of clonotype sharing between individuals. To increase sequencing depth and limit assay-specific biases, TCR repertoire library preparation and sequencing were carried out by different laboratories using diverse techniques. Each donor's leukapheresis produced roughly between about 0.8 and 10 billion PBMCs.

On the study overall, not on this receptor specifically: Pairwise subsampling indicated that sequencing depth was expected to affect the degree of clonotype sharing among donors. When a few donors were compared, the shared fraction of clonotypes was about 5.2% for naive CD4, roughly 3.4% for naive CD8, about 2.5% for memory CD4, and 0.4% for memory CD8. Compared with non-shared clonotypes, the clonotypes found in all four sorted-subset donors had higher generation probabilities. Because the study included only a small number of donors, the genetic and exposure-history diversity represented was limited. Naive subsets generally had larger estimated clonotype richness than memory subsets did. Rarefaction of sorted-subset datasets indicated incomplete sequencing despite the large sequencing depth. Sampling was restricted to blood, and TCR repertoires in tissue are likely to differ from TCR repertoires in blood.

Healthy HIV-negative adults with no recently reported acute infections or vaccinations were included as donors. Every donor was a Caucasian adult residing in Nashville, Tennessee, USA. CD4+ T cells were enriched by magnetic negative selection; naive cells were then positively selected on CD45RA, and the negative fraction formed the memory subset. Blood was obtained by leukapheresis, after which PBMCs were separated by Ficoll-Histopaque density gradient centrifugation and cryopreserved in liquid nitrogen vapor phase. Analytical flow cytometry was used to check the purity and quantity of each magnetically sorted T cell population. From each sorted fraction, genomic DNA was isolated and quantified by UV absorbance on a Nanodrop 2000c.

The sample taken for sequencing was memory CD4+ T cells sorted from blood. The cell subset or site label, read with the paper, signifies: CD45RA-negative fraction. The receptor comes from a young man in good health. The V and J segments used are TRBV7-8 and TRBJ2-7, with TRBD1 as a weak D call on 5 bases. For the CDR3, the sequence is CASSTRQGSYEQYF. The DNA sequence is as follows: TGTGCCAGCAGCACCCGCCAGGGCTCCTACGAGCAGTACTTC.